This T cell receptor beta chain stems from a study of Siglec-9 on CD8 T cells in melanoma (dated by TCRdb to between 2017 and 2020). In the study overall: In this study, researchers looked at how Siglec-9 is expressed on CD8+ T cells and what Siglec-9 does to regulate T cells within the melanoma tumor microenvironment.

As to this clone: Its antigen specificity is not known. Base-call qualities are not available, and no considerably larger clone is one nucleotide away.

The full study reports these points: An effector memory CD8+ T-cell subset that appeared to accumulate within melanoma tumors was reported to be marked and regulated by Siglec-9.

The CDR3 spans 13 residues, from the cysteine through the phenylalanine. Only CDR3 DNA is held: 39 bases, read in frame from base 1. V was cut back by 0 bases and J by 6 bases, leaving a gap of 9 bases between them. Looking up the germline V gene yields CDR1 SGDLS and CDR2 YYNGEE. Libraries were constructed by the immunoSEQ multiplex PCR assay. Drawn from immuneACCESS, this table holds only the in-frame rearrangements with V and J called that TCRdb kept. Clones are partly lost; checked studies trace under half to an unresolved V gene and leave the rest unexplained. The sample profile shows about 30,000 clones; around three quarters of them were found once. The top ten constitute approximately 6.4% of the sample.

The rearrangement joined TRBV9 to TRBJ1-2, and perhaps TRBD1 as D gene, on 5 matching bases. The sample taken for sequencing was Siglec-9- CD8+ T cells sorted from blood. The sample's cell subset or site label, in plain terms: CD8 T cells lacking Siglec-9. This clonotype was obtained from a human donor in good health. CDR3 sequence: CASSVGLGDGYTF. The base sequence is TGTGCCAGCAGCGTAGGGCTAGGGGATGGCTACACCTTC.